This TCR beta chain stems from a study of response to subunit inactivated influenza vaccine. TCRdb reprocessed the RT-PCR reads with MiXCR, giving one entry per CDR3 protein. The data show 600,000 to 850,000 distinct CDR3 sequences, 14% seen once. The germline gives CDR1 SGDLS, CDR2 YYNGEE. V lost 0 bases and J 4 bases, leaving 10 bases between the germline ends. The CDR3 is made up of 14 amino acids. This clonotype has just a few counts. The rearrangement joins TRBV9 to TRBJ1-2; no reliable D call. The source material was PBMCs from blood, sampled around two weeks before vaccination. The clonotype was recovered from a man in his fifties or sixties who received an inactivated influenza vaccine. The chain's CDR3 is CASSVDPGSYGYTF. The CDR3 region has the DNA TGTGCCAGCAGCGTAGATCCGGGTTCCTATGGCTACACCTTC.